This T cell receptor beta chain was recorded in a study of shared clonotypes between healthy human individuals. The study drew its donors from healthy HIV-negative adults without recent acute infections or vaccinations. In the original analysis: For the immunoSEQ data, sequences were junction-only without quality scores, so filtering differed. The method was immunoSEQ multiplex PCR; TCRdb's version includes in-frame clones alone and lacks a portion of them. The V and J calls and the clone size are those of that table, but D and trimming were determined from the DNA. The top ten hold about 10% of the sample, which has roughly 200,000 clones, 66% seen once. Study-level findings and limits: Despite large depth, sorted-subset datasets appeared incompletely sequenced.

This clone showed up just a few times. Its antigen is not identified. The germline gives CDR1 LNHDA, CDR2 SQIVND (reference sequence). V was shortened by 0 bases and J by 10 bases, with 10 bases between the two germline ends. This CDR3 is 13 amino acids long. This receptor was obtained from a man younger than 40 in good health. This chain links TRBV19 with TRBJ2-1; unclear D gene. Sequenced input: memory CD4+ T cells sorted from blood. Subset given: CD45RA-negative fraction. The CDR3 spells CASSIDRSSEQFF. CDR3 coding DNA: TGTGCCAGTAGTATAGATCGAAGCAGCGAGCAGTTCTTC.